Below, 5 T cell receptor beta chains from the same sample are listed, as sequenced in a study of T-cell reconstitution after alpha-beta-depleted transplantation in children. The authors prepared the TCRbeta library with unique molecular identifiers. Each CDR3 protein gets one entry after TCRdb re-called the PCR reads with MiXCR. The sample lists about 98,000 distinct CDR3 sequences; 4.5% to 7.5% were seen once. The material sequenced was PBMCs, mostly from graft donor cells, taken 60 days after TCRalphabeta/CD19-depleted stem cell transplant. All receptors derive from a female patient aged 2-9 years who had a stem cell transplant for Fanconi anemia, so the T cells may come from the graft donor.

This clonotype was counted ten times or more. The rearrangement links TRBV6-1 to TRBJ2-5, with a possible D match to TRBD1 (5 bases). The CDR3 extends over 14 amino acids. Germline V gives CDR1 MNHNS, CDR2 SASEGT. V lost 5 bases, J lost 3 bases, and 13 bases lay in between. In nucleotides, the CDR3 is TGTGCCAGCAGTAACGCGGACACCAAAGAGACCCAGTACTTC. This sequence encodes CASSNADTKETQYF.

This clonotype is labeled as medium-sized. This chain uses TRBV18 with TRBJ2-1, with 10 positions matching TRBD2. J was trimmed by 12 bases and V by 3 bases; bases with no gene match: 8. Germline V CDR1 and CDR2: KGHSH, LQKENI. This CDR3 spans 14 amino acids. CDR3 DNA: TGTGCCAGCTCACCTTTTGGGACTAGCGAAGGGCAGTTCTTC. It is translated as CASSPFGTSEGQFF.

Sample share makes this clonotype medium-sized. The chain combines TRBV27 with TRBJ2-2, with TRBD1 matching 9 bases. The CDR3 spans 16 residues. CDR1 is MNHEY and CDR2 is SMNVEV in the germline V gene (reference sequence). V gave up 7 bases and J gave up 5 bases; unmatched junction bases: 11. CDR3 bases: TGTGCCAGCAAGTTGTACCGGGACAGGGTGACCGGGGAGCTGTTTTTT. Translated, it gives CASKLYRDRVTGELFF.

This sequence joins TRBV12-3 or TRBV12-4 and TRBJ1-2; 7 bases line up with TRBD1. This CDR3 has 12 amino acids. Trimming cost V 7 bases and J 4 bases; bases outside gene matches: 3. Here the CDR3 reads CASTGQPYGYTF. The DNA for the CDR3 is TGTGCCAGCACGGGACAGCCCTATGGCTACACCTTC.

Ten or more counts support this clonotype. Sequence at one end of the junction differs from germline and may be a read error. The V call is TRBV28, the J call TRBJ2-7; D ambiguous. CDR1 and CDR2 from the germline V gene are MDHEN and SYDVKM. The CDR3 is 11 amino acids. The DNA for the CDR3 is TGCGGGTCGGGCCTCTCCTACGAGCAGTACTTC. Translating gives CGSGLSYEQYF.